This TCR beta chain was found in a study of blood T cell repertoires in COVID-19. The germline gives CDR1 MNHEY, CDR2 SVGAGI. There are 15 residues in the CDR3. V lost 6 bases and J 0 bases, leaving 11 bases between the germline ends. Produced via immunoSEQ multiplex PCR; TCRdb's table is partial and in-frame only. The profile shows more than 65,000 clones, around 84% of them singletons. This chain uses TRBV6-5 with TRBJ2-2; D might be TRBD1 (6 bases). The sample comprised peripheral blood. This TCR came from a man in his fifties or sixties with acute or convalescent COVID-19. The DNA for the CDR3 is TGTGCCAGCAGGCCCGGGACATCGAACACCGGGGAGCTGTTTTTT. Translation: CASRPGTSNTGELFF.